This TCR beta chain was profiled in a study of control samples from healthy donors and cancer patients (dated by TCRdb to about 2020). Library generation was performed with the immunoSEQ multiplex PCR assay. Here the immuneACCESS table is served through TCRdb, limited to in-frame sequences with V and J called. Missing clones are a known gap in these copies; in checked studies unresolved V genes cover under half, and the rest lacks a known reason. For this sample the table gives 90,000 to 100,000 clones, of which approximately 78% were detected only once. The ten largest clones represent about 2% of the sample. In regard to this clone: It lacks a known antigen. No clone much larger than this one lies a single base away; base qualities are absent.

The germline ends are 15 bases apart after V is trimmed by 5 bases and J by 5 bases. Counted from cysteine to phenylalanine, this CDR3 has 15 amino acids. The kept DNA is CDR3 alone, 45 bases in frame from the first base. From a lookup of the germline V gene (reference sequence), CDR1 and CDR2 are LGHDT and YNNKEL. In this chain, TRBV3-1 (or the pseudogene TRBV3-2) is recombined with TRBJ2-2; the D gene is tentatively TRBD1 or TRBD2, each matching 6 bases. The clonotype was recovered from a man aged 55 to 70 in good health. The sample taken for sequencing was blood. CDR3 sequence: CASSDRGTRTGELFF. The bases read TGTGCCAGCAGCGACCGGGGGACAAGGACCGGGGAGCTGTTTTTT.